This TCR beta chain stems from a study of blood T cell repertoires in COVID-19. Background on the study: Italy, Spain and the United States were the sources of the convalescent and acute COVID-19 samples. Nucleic acid was either cDNA or gDNA, and it came from T cells, B-cell-depleted T cells, or PBMCs.

Under the authors' procedure: Estimates of nucleated cell counts were drawn from the amplification of reference gene primers. Profiling relied on immunoSEQ multiplex PCR, and the TCRdb table lists in-frame clones only, not all of them. That table is the source of V, J and clone size, and D and trimming were worked out from the DNA. The sample contains around 110,000 clones, over 80% of which appear only once. Trimming cost V 0 bases and J 0 bases, with 7 bases left between them. The germline gives CDR1 LGHNA, CDR2 YNFKEQ. The CDR3 spans 15 residues. The receptor's source is a man younger than 40 with acute or convalescent COVID-19. J is TRBJ2-3 and V is TRBV4-2, with TRBD2 as a possible D gene (6 bases). The specimen was peripheral blood. The chain's CDR3 is CASSQDGTSTDTQYF. The CDR3 region has the DNA TGTGCCAGCAGCCAAGACGGGACTAGCACAGATACGCAGTATTTT.